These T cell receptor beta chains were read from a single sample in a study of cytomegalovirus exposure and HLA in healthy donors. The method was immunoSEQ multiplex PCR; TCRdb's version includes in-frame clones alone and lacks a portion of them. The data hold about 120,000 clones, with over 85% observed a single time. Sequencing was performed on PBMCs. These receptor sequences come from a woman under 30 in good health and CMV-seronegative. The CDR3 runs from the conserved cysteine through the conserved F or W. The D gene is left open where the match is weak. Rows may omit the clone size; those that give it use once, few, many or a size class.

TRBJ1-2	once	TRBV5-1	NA	CASSSGWGDNYGYTF	TGCGCCAGCAGCTCGGGGTGGGGAGATAACTATGGCTACACCTTC
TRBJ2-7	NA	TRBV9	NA	CASSLPEQYF	TGTGCCAGCAGCCTCCCCGAGCAGTACTTC
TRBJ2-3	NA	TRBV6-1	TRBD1	CASSEQGATDTQYF	TGTGCCAGCAGTGAGCAGGGGGCGACAGATACGCAGTATTTT
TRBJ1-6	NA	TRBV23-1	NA	CASSQSRSGGRNNSPLHF	TGCGCCAGCAGTCAATCGCGATCCGGGGGTAGGAATAATTCACCCCTCCACTTT
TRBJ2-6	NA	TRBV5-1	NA	CASSFTGNPGANVLTF	TGCGCCAGCAGCTTTACAGGGAACCCTGGGGCCAACGTCCTGACTTTC
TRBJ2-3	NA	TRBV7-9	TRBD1	CASSLGGQGLYF	TGTGCCAGCAGCTTAGGGGGACAGGGGTTGTATTTT
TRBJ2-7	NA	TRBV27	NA	CASSSGGLRYEQYF	TGTGCCAGCAGTTCCGGGGGGCTAAGGTACGAGCAGTACTTC
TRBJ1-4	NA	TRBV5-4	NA	CASSLFSTTNEKLFF	TGTGCCAGCAGCTTGTTTTCTACAACTAATGAAAAACTGTTTTTT
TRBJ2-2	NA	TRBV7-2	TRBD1	CASSLSGQGNTGELFF	TGTGCCAGCAGCTTATCGGGACAGGGGAACACCGGGGAGCTGTTTTTT
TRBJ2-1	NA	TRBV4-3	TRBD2	CASSPGLAGYNEQFF	TGCGCCAGCAGCCCAGGACTAGCGGGATACAATGAGCAGTTCTTC
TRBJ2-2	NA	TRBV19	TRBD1	CASSRVTGGTGELFF	TGTGCCAGTAGTCGGGTTACAGGGGGGACCGGGGAGCTGTTTTTT
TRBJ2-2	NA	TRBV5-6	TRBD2	CASSLLAGAGELFF	TGTGCCAGCAGCTTGTTGGCGGGAGCCGGGGAGCTGTTTTTT
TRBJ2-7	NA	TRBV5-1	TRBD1	CASSLGQGAAYEQYF	TGCGCCAGCAGCTTGGGACAGGGGGCAGCCTACGAGCAGTACTTC
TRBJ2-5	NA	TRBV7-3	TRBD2	CASSLNGYGGAQETQYF	TGTGCCAGCAGCTTAAATGGGTACGGGGGGGCCCAGGAGACCCAGTACTTC